These 27 T cell receptor beta chains share one sample of origin, sequenced in a study of control samples from healthy donors and cancer patients. Generated by immunoSEQ multiplex PCR, the TCRdb table keeps only in-frame clones and is missing some. The profile shows 110,000 to 150,000 clones, about 93% of them singletons. The sample consisted of PBMCs. The receptor set was obtained from a man aged 55 to 70 with colorectal cancer.

This clone was detected a few times. The chain carries TRBV11-2 and TRBJ1-6; possible D gene TRBD1, 6 bases. The CDR3 loop spans 15 amino acids. The V gene's germline CDR1 is SGHAT and CDR2 FQNNGV. The V gene lost 1 base and the J gene lost 7 bases, with 11 bases spanning the gap. CDR3 residues: CASSLVSGANSPLHF. The CDR3 region has the DNA TGTGCCAGCAGCTTAGTTTCAGGGGCAAATTCACCCCTCCACTTT.

This sequence joins TRBV6-5 and TRBJ2-7; 7 nucleotides align to TRBD1. Germline lookup yields CDR1 MNHEY and CDR2 SVGAGI. J gave up 4 bases and V 0 bases, and 6 bases lay outside the gene matches. CDR3 length: 15 amino acids. The CDR3 loop reads CASSYSDRAGYEQYF. The CDR3 bases are TGTGCCAGCAGTTACTCAGACAGGGCAGGATACGAGCAGTACTTC.

The chain is built from TRBV5-4 and TRBJ1-6; D gene ambiguous. Germline CDR1 reads SGHNT; CDR2 reads YYREEE (reference sequence). V lost 0 bases, J lost 10 bases, and 17 bases lay in between. This CDR3 is built from 16 residues. The CDR3 loop reads CASSLVPQGQASPLHF. DNA for the CDR3: TGTGCCAGCAGCTTGGTCCCCCAAGGCCAGGCGTCACCCCTCCACTTT.

This clone is a singleton in its sample. The rearrangement uses TRBV23-1 and TRBJ2-7, with 8 bases fitting TRBD1. TRBV23-1 is sorted into the ORF group, with uncertain function. The CDR3 consists of 18 residues. The ends lost 2 bases at V and 2 bases at J; junction bases unmatched: 14. The CDR3: CASSQGRLGGDRTYEQYF. CDR3 DNA sequence: TGCGCCAGCAGTCAAGGTAGATTAGGAGGGGACAGGACCTACGAGCAGTACTTC.

This chain uses TRBV6-2 or TRBV6-3 with TRBJ2-5, with 11 bases that match TRBD1. V gave up 2 bases and J gave up 4 bases; unmatched junction bases: 9. Per the germline V gene, CDR1 is MNHEY and CDR2 is SVGEGT. The CDR3 is made up of 17 amino acids. CDR3 nucleotides: TGTGCCAGCAGTTACCAGACCGGGACAGGGGGACGAGAGACCCAGTACTTC. It translates to CASSYQTGTGGRETQYF.

This sequence joins TRBV12-3 or TRBV12-4 and TRBJ2-3; D possibly corresponds to TRBD2 (7 bases). This CDR3 is built from 13 residues. V shed 5 bases and J shed 6 bases, with 12 bases lying between them. The CDR3 DNA reads as TGTGCCAGCAGTCCACAGGGAGGGGATACGCAGTATTTT. Translated, it gives CASSPQGGDTQYF.

The chain combines TRBV30 with TRBJ2-7; a possible D gene is TRBD1 (6 bases). The CDR3 spans 13 residues. Germline CDR1 reads GTSNPN; CDR2 reads SVGIG (reference sequence). Trimming removed 1 base from V and 6 bases from J, with 13 bases in between. CDR3 coding DNA: TGTGCCTGGAGTGCCGCCACCAGGGGCGAGCAGTACTTC. Encoded protein: CAWSAATRGEQYF.

This clone was counted a single time. The chain is built from TRBV4-3 and TRBJ2-3; D could derive from TRBD1 or TRBD2 (5 bases each). The CDR3 is 16 residues long. CDR1 and CDR2 from the germline V gene are LGHNA and YSLEER. V dropped 0 bases and J dropped 2 bases, with 12 bases sitting between them. CDR3 protein: CASSQDLGTPTDTQYF. The CDR3 DNA reads as TGCGCCAGCAGCCAAGATTTGGGGACCCCCACAGATACGCAGTATTTT.

The chain carries TRBV18 and TRBJ2-1; the D gene is possibly TRBD1 (5 bases). Germline CDR1 and CDR2: KGHSH and LQKENI. The CDR3 runs 13 residues. V lost 2 bases and J 9 bases, leaving 11 bases between the germline ends. This CDR3 reads CASSPSRDGEQFF. In nucleotides, the CDR3 is TGTGCCAGCTCACCATCCAGGGATGGTGAGCAGTTCTTC.

The gene calls are TRBV29-1 and TRBJ2-7, with D tentatively TRBD2 (6 bases). The CDR3 is 13 residues long. V was shortened by 3 bases and J by 5 bases, with 14 bases between the two germline ends. The germline CDR1 and CDR2 sequences are SQVTM and ANQGSEA. In DNA, the CDR3 is TGCAGCGTTGATATAGAAACGGGGGACGAGCAGTACTTC. Translated, it gives CSVDIETGDEQYF.

The chain couples TRBV24-1 to TRBJ1-5; a weak D match, TRBD1 (5 bases). The CDR3 is 11 amino acids. Germline lookup yields CDR1 KGHDR and CDR2 SFDVKD. V was cut by 10 bases and J by 9 bases, with 12 bases left in between. The CDR3 region has the DNA TGTGCCACACGGGGGGAAGGGCCCCAGCATTTT. This translates into CATRGEGPQHF.

J is TRBJ2-5 and V is TRBV7-9; TRBD1 might be the D (5 bases). The CDR3 is 14 residues long. Germline V gives CDR1 SEHNR, CDR2 FQNEAQ (reference sequence). Trimming stripped 4 bases from V and 1 base from J, with 10 bases between. CDR3 amino acids: CASSSQGGQETQYF. CDR3 coding DNA: TGTGCCAGCAGCTCCCAGGGCGGCCAAGAGACCCAGTACTTC.

This chain connects TRBV6-5 to TRBJ2-7, with a possible D match to TRBD2 (5 bases). In germline, CDR1 is MNHEY, CDR2 SVGAGI. The CDR3 totals 15 residues. V lost 2 bases, J lost 6 bases, and 17 bases lay in between. In DNA, the CDR3 is TGTGCCAGCAGTTACCCCCGGGGTTTCGGGGTCGAGCAGTACTTC. Protein: CASSYPRGFGVEQYF.

The V call is TRBV6-5, the J call TRBJ2-5; D unclear. CDR3 length: 13 residues. Between the trimmed V and J ends, which lost 0 bases and 3 bases, there was a span of 5 bases. CDR1 and CDR2 from the germline V gene are MNHEY and SVGAGI. The CDR3: CASSYSWKETQYF. The DNA of the CDR3 is TGTGCCAGCAGTTACTCTTGGAAAGAGACCCAGTACTTC.

The CDR3 DNA is TGTGCCAGCAGTTATGAGAGGCTCGAGACCCAGTACTTC. Amino acids: CASSYERLETQYF. The chain recombines TRBV6-2 or TRBV6-3 with TRBJ2-5; no clear D. The CDR3 is 13 residues long. Trimming took 3 bases from V and 5 from J, leaving 10 bases between them. CDR1 and CDR2 from the germline V gene are MNHEY and SVGEGT.

Concerning this clone: This sample includes further DNA sequences coding for the same CDR3. The chain carries TRBV5-1 and TRBJ2-5; 7 nucleotides align to TRBD1. The CDR3 is 14 amino acids. V shed 4 bases and J 1 base; nucleotides not matched to a gene: 4. Germline CDR1 reads SGHRS; CDR2 reads YFSETQ. CDR3 region: CASSLAGGQETQYF. CDR3 DNA: TGCGCCAGCAGCCTGGCAGGGGGCCAAGAGACCCAGTACTTC.

The chain carries TRBV12-3 or TRBV12-4 and TRBJ2-1, with unresolved D. Between the trimmed V and J ends, which lost 3 bases and 6 bases, there was a span of 9 bases. The CDR3 extends over 13 amino acids. The CDR3 DNA follows: TGTGCCAGCAGTTTCGAGGAGTTCAATGAGCAGTTCTTC. Amino acids: CASSFEEFNEQFF.

The chain recombines TRBV12-3 or TRBV12-4 with TRBJ1-1; weak D call: TRBD1 (5 bases). The CDR3 has 12 amino acids. Deletions cut 7 bases from V and 7 bases from J, with 13 bases between. The CDR3 reads CASKRGRGEAFF. The CDR3 DNA follows: TGTGCCAGCAAGAGGGGTCGGGGTGAAGCTTTCTTT.

The chain is built from TRBV7-2 and TRBJ1-1; D unclear. CDR3 size: 13 residues. CDR1 is SGHTA and CDR2 is FQGNSA in the germline V gene. Deletions cut 4 bases from V and 1 base from J, with 7 bases between. The CDR3 DNA follows: TGTGCCAGCAGCTCCCGGGCGAACACTGAAGCTTTCTTT. Its translation: CASSSRANTEAFF.

This chain connects TRBV7-2 to TRBJ1-2; TRBD1 agrees at 10 bases. V shed 5 bases, J shed 7 bases, and the junction held 4 bases outside the gene matches. The germline V gene encodes CDR1 SGHTA and CDR2 FQGNSA. This CDR3 is 13 amino acids long. The CDR3 loop reads CASSPTGGFGYTF. The CDR3 nucleotides read TGTGCCAGCAGCCCGACAGGGGGCTTTGGCTACACCTTC. The full variable domain, in which reference TRBV7-2 and TRBJ1-2 provide the parts outside the CDR3, is GAGVSQSPSNKVTEKGKDVELRCDPISGHTALYWYRQSLGQGLEFLIYFQGNSAPDKSGLPSDRFSAERTGGSVSTLTIQRTQQEDSAVYLCASSPTGGFGYTFGSGTRLTVV.

This chain connects TRBV6-4 to TRBJ2-1; TRBD1 aligns across 8 bases. The V gene's germline CDR1 is MRHNA and CDR2 SNTAGT. CDR3 length: 15 amino acids. V lost 4 bases to trimming and J lost 3 bases; unmatched junction nucleotides: 5. For the CDR3, the DNA is TGTGCCAGCAGTGCCCTTGGACAGGGCTACAATGAGCAGTTCTTC. It is translated as CASSALGQGYNEQFF.

V and J are TRBV25-1 and TRBJ1-5; D gene ambiguous. Germline assignment: CDR1 MGHDK and CDR2 SYGVNS. V lost 3 bases, J lost 7 bases, and 13 bases lay in between. The CDR3 has 14 amino acids. The CDR3: CASSESGVRQPQHF. The CDR3 DNA reads TGTGCCAGCAGTGAGTCCGGGGTACGACAGCCCCAGCATTTT.

This chain links TRBV7-2 with TRBJ2-7; the D gene could be TRBD1 or TRBD2 (6 bases each). V lost 5 bases and J lost 3, with 14 bases in between. This CDR3 comprises 14 residues. CDR1 is SGHTA, CDR2 FQGNSA, per germline. The CDR3 loop is CASSPGDTYYEQYF. The CDR3 DNA reads TGTGCCAGCAGCCCGGGGGACACCTACTACGAGCAGTACTTC.

The chain recombines TRBV4-3 with TRBJ2-1; 8 bases fit TRBD1. This CDR3 is built from 16 residues. The germline gives CDR1 LGHNA, CDR2 YSLEER. V was pared by 0 bases and J by 7 bases, with 8 bases of the junction left unmatched. The CDR3 coding sequence is TGCGCCAGCAGCCAAGAATACGTGACAGGGGAGAATGAGCAGTTCTTC. This codes for CASSQEYVTGENEQFF.

The rearrangement joins TRBV24-1 to TRBJ2-5; D assignment may be TRBD1 or TRBD2 (5 bases each). The CDR3 has 16 amino acids. Trimming shortened V by 4 bases and J by 9 bases, and 23 bases separated the two germline ends. The germline V gene encodes CDR1 KGHDR and CDR2 SFDVKD. CDR3 amino acids: CATSELPGRRKRAQYF. The CDR3, as DNA: TGTGCCACCAGTGAGCTTCCGGGACGGAGAAAAAGGGCCCAGTACTTC.

The genes are TRBV7-2 and TRBJ2-5; 11 positions match TRBD1. The CDR3 is 15 amino acids. V shed 5 bases, J shed 5 bases, and the junction held 7 bases outside the gene matches. Per the germline V gene, CDR1 is SGHTA and CDR2 is FQGNSA. CDR3 nucleotides: TGTGCCAGCAGCGCCCGGACAGGGGGCGACGAGACCCAGTACTTC. This gives the protein CASSARTGGDETQYF. The complete variable domain, with remaining parts taken from reference TRBV7-2 and TRBJ2-5, reads GAGVSQSPSNKVTEKGKDVELRCDPISGHTALYWYRQSLGQGLEFLIYFQGNSAPDKSGLPSDRFSAERTGGSVSTLTIQRTQQEDSAVYLCASSARTGGDETQYFGPGTRLLVL.

The chain carries TRBV5-1 and TRBJ1-6; perhaps TRBD1 as D (6 bases). The V gene's germline CDR1 is SGHRS and CDR2 YFSETQ. V was shortened by 3 bases and J by 7 bases, with 14 bases between the two germline ends. The CDR3 consists of 15 residues. The CDR3 is CASSSPGQVNSPLHF. CDR3 DNA: TGCGCCAGCAGCTCACCGGGACAAGTAAATTCACCCCTCCACTTT.